Below, one TCR beta chain is given with its context. Its antigen is not identified. Unique molecular identifiers featured in how the TCRbeta library was prepared. One entry per CDR3 protein, called by TCRdb with MiXCR from the PCR reads. The sample consists of about 250,000 distinct CDR3 sequences, 20% to 30% of them appearing once. The data are from a study of T-cell reconstitution after alpha-beta-depleted transplantation in children. Study-wide results and caveats: Alpha-beta T cells present about two months after transplant were reported to originate from several hundred expanded graft clones. Some patients' high day-60 TCRbeta diversity was attributed to recipient cells surviving conditioning. Hyperexpanded clones declined; after one year, newly produced T cells mostly supplied diversity.

The CDR3 length is 13 residues. Germline CDR1 is SGHRS and CDR2 is YFSETQ. V lost 2 bases and J 6 bases, leaving 8 bases between the germline ends. The clonotype comes from a female patient between 2 and 10 years old who had a stem cell transplant for congenital amegakaryocytic thrombocytopenia, so the T cells may come from the graft donor. This chain connects TRBV5-1 to TRBJ2-2; a possible D gene is TRBD1 (5 bases). The sample in question was PBMCs, mostly from graft donor cells, obtained 360 days after TCRalphabeta/CD19-depleted stem cell transplant. The chain's CDR3 is CASSLGHAGELFF. The CDR3 DNA sequence: TGCGCCAGCAGCTTAGGACATGCCGGGGAGCTGTTTTTT.